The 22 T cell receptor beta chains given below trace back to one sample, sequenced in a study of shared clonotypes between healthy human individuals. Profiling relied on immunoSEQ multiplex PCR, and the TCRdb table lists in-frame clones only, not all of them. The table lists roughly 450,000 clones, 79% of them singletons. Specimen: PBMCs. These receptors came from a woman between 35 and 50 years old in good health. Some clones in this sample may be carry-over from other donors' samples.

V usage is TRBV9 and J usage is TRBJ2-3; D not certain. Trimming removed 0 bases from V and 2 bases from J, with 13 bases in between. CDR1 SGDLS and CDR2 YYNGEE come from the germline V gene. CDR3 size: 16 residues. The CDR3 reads CASSVGERPYTDTQYF. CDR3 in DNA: TGTGCCAGCAGCGTAGGAGAGCGTCCCTACACAGATACGCAGTATTTT.

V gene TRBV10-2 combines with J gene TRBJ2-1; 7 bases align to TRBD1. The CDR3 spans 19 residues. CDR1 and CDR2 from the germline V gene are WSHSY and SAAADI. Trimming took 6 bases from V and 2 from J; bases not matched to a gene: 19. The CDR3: CASSIQGMGTASTYNEQFF. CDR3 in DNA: TGCGCCAGCAGCATACAGGGGATGGGTACGGCTAGTACCTACAATGAGCAGTTCTTC.

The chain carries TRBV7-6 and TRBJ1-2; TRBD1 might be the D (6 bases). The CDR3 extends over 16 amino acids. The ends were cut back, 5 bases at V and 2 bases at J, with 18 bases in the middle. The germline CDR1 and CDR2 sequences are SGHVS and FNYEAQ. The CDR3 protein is CASSPMGGAGNYGYTF. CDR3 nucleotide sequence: TGTGCCAGCAGCCCGATGGGGGGGGCGGGAAACTATGGCTACACCTTC.

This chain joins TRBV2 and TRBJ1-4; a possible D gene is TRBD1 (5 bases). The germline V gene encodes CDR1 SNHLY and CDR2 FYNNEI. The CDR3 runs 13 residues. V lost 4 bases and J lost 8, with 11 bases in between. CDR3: CASSGGVEEKLFF. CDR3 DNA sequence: TGTGCCAGCAGTGGAGGGGTGGAAGAAAAACTGTTTTTT.

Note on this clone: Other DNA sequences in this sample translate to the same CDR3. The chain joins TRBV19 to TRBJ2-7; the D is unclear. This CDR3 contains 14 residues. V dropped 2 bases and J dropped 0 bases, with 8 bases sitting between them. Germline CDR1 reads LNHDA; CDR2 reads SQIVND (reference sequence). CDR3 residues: CASSISGSSYEQYF. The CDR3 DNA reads TGTGCCAGTAGTATATCGGGCAGCTCCTACGAGCAGTACTTC.

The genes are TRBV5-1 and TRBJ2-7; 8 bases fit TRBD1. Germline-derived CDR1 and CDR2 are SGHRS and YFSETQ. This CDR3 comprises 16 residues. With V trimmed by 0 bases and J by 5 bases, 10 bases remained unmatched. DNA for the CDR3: TGCGCCAGCAGCTTGGCCTGGACAGGGTTGTCGAACGAGCAGTACTTC. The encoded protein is CASSLAWTGLSNEQYF.

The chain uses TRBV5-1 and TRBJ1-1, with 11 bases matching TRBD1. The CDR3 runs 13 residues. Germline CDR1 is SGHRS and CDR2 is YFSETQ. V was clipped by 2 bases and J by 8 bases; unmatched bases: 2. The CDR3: CASSFRDRGEAFF. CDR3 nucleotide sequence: TGCGCCAGCAGCTTCCGGGACAGGGGGGAAGCTTTCTTT.

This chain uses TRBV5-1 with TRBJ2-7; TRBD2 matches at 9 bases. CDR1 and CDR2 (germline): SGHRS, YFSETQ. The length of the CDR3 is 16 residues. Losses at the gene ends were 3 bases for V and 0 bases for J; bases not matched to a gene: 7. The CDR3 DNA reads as TGCGCCAGCAGCTACACTAGCGGGCTGAGCTCCTACGAGCAGTACTTC. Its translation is CASSYTSGLSSYEQYF.

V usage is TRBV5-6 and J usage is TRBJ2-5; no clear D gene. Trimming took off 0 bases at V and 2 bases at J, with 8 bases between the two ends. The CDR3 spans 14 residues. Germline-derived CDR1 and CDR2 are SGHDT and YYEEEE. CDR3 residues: CASSLDPTQETQYF. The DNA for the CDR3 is TGTGCCAGCAGCTTGGATCCAACGCAAGAGACCCAGTACTTC.

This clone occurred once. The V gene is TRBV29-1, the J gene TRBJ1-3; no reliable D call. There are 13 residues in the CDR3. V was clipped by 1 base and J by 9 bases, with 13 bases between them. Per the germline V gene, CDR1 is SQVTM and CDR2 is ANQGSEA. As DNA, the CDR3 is TGCAGCGTTGAAGTACCAGGACGGAGCACCATATATTTT. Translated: CSVEVPGRSTIYF.

The CDR3 is CASGLVIGAEQAYEQYF. CDR3 DNA: TGTGCTAGTGGTTTGGTAATCGGAGCGGAGCAGGCCTACGAGCAGTACTTC. This sequence joins TRBV12-5 and TRBJ2-7, with D perhaps TRBD2 (5 bases). V was pared by 0 bases and J by 2 bases, with 17 bases between. Germline CDR1 LGHNT, CDR2 FRNRAP. This CDR3 is 17 amino acids long.

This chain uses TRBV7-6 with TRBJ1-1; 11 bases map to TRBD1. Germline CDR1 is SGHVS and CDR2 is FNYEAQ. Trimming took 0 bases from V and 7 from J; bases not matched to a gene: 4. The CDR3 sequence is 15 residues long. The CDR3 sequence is CASSLAPGTGGEAFF. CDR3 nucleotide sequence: TGTGCCAGCAGCTTAGCGCCCGGGACAGGGGGTGAAGCTTTCTTT.

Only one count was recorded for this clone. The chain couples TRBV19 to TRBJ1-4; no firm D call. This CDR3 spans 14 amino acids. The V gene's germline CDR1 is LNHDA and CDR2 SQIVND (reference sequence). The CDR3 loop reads CVSSRSATNEKLFF. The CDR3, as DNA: TGTGTCAGCTCGCGGTCCGCAACTAATGAAAAACTGTTTTTT.

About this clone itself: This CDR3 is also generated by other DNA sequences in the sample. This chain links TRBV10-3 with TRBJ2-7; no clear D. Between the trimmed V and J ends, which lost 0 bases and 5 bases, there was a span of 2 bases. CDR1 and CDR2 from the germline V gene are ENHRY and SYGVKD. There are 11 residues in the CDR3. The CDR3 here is CAISESDEQYF. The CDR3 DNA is TGTGCCATCAGTGAGTCGGACGAGCAGTACTTC.

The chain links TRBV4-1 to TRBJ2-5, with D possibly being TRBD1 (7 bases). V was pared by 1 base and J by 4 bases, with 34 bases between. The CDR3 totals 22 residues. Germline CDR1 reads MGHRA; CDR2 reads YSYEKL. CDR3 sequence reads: CASSQGEVCWGQLGGSVETQYF. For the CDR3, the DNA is TGCGCCAGCAGCCAAGGGGAAGTTTGCTGGGGACAGTTGGGGGGCTCGGTAGAGACCCAGTACTTC.

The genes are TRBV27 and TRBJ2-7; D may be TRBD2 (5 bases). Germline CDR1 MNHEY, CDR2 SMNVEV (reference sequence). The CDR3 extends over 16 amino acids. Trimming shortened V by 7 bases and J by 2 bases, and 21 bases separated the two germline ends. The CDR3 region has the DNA TGTGCCAGCAACCGTCGCGGAGGAGGAAAAACCTACGAGCAGTACTTC. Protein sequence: CASNRRGGGKTYEQYF.

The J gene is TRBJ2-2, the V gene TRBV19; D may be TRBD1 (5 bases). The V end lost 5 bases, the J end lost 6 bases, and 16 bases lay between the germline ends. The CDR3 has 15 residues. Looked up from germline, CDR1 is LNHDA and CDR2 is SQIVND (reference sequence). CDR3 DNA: TGTGCCAGTAGTCGTAAAAATGGGGCCGCCGGGGAGCTGTTTTTT. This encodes CASSRKNGAAGELFF.

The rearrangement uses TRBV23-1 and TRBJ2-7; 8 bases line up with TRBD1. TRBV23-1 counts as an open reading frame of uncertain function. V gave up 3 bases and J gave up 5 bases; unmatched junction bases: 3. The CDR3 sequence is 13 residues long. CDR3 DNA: TGCGCCAGCAGTCATGACAGGGGCGACGAGCAGTACTTC. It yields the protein CASSHDRGDEQYF.

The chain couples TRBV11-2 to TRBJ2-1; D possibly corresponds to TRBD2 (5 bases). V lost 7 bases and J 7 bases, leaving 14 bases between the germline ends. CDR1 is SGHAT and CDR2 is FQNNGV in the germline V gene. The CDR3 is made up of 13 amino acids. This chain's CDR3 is CASTNRGSNEQFF. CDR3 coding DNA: TGTGCCAGCACCAACCGCGGGTCTAATGAGCAGTTCTTC.

The CDR3 loop is CASSPEITGELFF. In DNA, the CDR3 is TGTGCCAGCTCACCGGAGATCACCGGGGAGCTGTTTTTT. The chain has TRBV18 and TRBJ2-2, with no clear D. V lost 3 bases to trimming and J lost 4 bases, with 6 bases between them. Per germline, CDR1 KGHSH and CDR2 LQKENI. This CDR3 contains 13 residues. The full variable domain, in which reference TRBV18 and TRBJ2-2 provide the parts outside the CDR3, is NAGVMQNPRHLVRRRGQEARLRCSPMKGHSHVYWYRQLPEEGLKFMVYLQKENIIDESGMPKERFSAEFPKEGPSILRIQQVVRGDSAAYFCASSPEITGELFFGEGSRLTVL.

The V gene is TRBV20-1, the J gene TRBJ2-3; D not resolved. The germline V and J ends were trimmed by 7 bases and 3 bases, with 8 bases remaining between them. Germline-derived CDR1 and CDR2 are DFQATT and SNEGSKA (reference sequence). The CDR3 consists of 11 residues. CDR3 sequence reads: CSEPSTDTQYF. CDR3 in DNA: TGCAGTGAGCCGTCAACAGATACGCAGTATTTT.

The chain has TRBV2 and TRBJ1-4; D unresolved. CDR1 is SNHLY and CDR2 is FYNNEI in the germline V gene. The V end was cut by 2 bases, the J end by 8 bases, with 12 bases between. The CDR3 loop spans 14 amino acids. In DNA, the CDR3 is TGTGCCAGCAGTGAATTGGCAGTGCGGGAAAAACTGTTTTTT. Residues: CASSELAVREKLFF.